The 21 T cell receptor beta chains in this list originate from one sample, sequenced in a study of cytomegalovirus exposure and HLA in healthy donors. Primers included in the PCR were 60 Vbeta and 13 Jbeta primers. Clones were read by immunoSEQ multiplex PCR, and TCRdb kept only the in-frame ones, dropping some. The repertoire includes 150,000 to 200,000 clones, about 80% of them detected once, and about 9.1% sits in the top ten. The sample was PBMCs. All receptors derive from a man aged 18 to 29 in good health and CMV-seropositive.

The rearrangement joins TRBV4-1 to TRBJ2-5, with 8 bases that match TRBD1. The V gene end was trimmed by 3 bases and the J gene end by 2 bases; junction bases not matched to a gene: 20. The germline V gene encodes CDR1 MGHRA and CDR2 YSYEKL. This CDR3 spans 20 amino acids. CDR3: CASSQTPGAGQGGWQETQYF. CDR3 in DNA: TGCGCCAGCAGCCAGACGCCCGGTGCCGGACAGGGTGGGTGGCAAGAGACCCAGTACTTC.

The V gene is TRBV5-1, the J gene TRBJ2-5, with a possible D match to TRBD2 (6 bases). The CDR3 loop spans 17 amino acids. V was clipped by 1 base and J by 0 bases, with 16 bases between them. The germline CDR1 and CDR2 sequences are SGHRS and YFSETQ. CDR3 nucleotide sequence: TGCGCCAGCAGCTTGAGTAGCGGACCCCCGGACCAAGAGACCCAGTACTTC. Translated, it gives CASSLSSGPPDQETQYF.

Only a few counts were recorded for this clone. The gene calls are TRBV7-2 and TRBJ2-1; D is ambiguous. The V gene's germline CDR1 is SGHTA and CDR2 FQGNSA. The CDR3 runs 12 residues. The ends were cut back, 5 bases at V and 4 bases at J, with 6 bases in the middle. This chain's CDR3 is CASSPVYNEQFF. The CDR3, as DNA: TGTGCCAGCAGCCCGGTGTACAATGAGCAGTTCTTC.

The V gene is TRBV28, the J gene TRBJ1-2; D not resolved. Germline-derived CDR1 and CDR2 are MDHEN and SYDVKM. V was clipped by 3 bases and J by 3 bases, with 8 bases between them. The CDR3 runs to 13 residues. DNA for the CDR3: TGTGCCAGCAGTTTTACCGGTTACTATGGCTACACCTTC. Its translation is CASSFTGYYGYTF.

About this clone itself: At one boundary the junction diverges from the germline segment, which might be a read error. The CDR3 reads CASSGGGQARSF. In nucleotides, the CDR3 is TGTGCCAGTAGTGGCGGGGGGCAAGCCCGGTCTTTT. This chain uses TRBV19 with TRBJ1-5; maybe TRBD1 (6 bases). This CDR3 has 12 residues. CDR1 LNHDA and CDR2 SQIVND come from the germline V gene (reference sequence).

This sequence joins TRBV14 and TRBJ1-1; 8 bases fit TRBD1. Looked up from germline, CDR1 is SGHDN and CDR2 is FVKESK. Unmatched junction bases numbered 5, after V lost 4 bases and J lost 7 bases. The CDR3 runs 13 residues. In DNA form, the CDR3 reads TGTGCCAGCAGCCTGGTACAGGGGGTTGAAGCTTTCTTT. This gives the protein CASSLVQGVEAFF.

The chain is built from TRBV5-1 and TRBJ2-3; weak D call: TRBD1 (6 bases). The V and J ends lost 0 bases and 1 base respectively, with 9 bases between them. The CDR3 runs to 15 residues. Germline CDR1 and CDR2: SGHRS and YFSETQ. The CDR3 DNA reads as TGCGCCAGCAGCTTGGTGGGGGCCCGCACAGATACGCAGTATTTT. Encoded protein: CASSLVGARTDTQYF.

The chain employs TRBV19 and TRBJ2-7, with 9 bases identical to TRBD1. V dropped 3 bases and J dropped 0; count of bases not matched to a gene: 6. Germline values: CDR1 LNHDA, CDR2 SQIVND (reference sequence). This CDR3 region has 16 residues. The CDR3 nucleotides read TGTGCCAGTAGTATGGGGACAGGGCGAGCCTCCTACGAGCAGTACTTC. Its translation: CASSMGTGRASYEQYF.

The chain uses TRBV7-2 and TRBJ2-7; 14 nucleotides match TRBD2. In germline, CDR1 is SGHTA, CDR2 FQGNSA. The CDR3 spans 16 residues. V shed 4 bases and J 3 bases; nucleotides not matched to a gene: 5. The CDR3 DNA reads as TGTGCCAGCAGCTCTGGGACTAGCGGGAGTATCTACGAGCAGTACTTC. Protein product: CASSSGTSGSIYEQYF.

This rearrangement joins TRBV7-3 to TRBJ2-3, with TRBD1 identical over 10 bases. Losses at the gene ends were 4 bases for V and 1 base for J; bases not matched to a gene: 8. Per germline, CDR1 SGHTA and CDR2 FQGTGA. CDR3 length: 17 amino acids. The CDR3 DNA follows: TGTGCCAGCAGCTCTCTCTCGGGGACAGGGGGCACAGATACGCAGTATTTT. Translation: CASSSLSGTGGTDTQYF.

The CDR3: CASSLVTQGRPEAFF. CDR3 sequence (DNA): TGTGCCAGCAGCTTGGTCACCCAGGGCAGGCCTGAAGCTTTCTTT. V gene TRBV5-6 combines with J gene TRBJ1-1; maybe TRBD1 (5 bases). The ends were cut back, 0 bases at V and 6 bases at J, with 15 bases in the middle. Looked up from germline, CDR1 is SGHDT and CDR2 is YYEEEE. There are 15 residues in the CDR3. Looking up the rest from reference TRBV5-6 and TRBJ1-1 gives the full variable domain: DAGVTQSPTHLIKTRGQQVTLRCSPKSGHDTVSWYQQALGQGPQFIFQYYEEEERQRGNFPDRFSGHQFPNYSSELNVNALLLGDSALYLCASSLVTQGRPEAFFGQGTRLTVV.

The CDR3 DNA reads as TGTGCCAGCAGCGCACAGGTTTCGAACACTGAAGCTTTCTTT. Translated: CASSAQVSNTEAFF. V gene TRBV7-9 combines with J gene TRBJ1-1, with D perhaps TRBD1 (5 bases). V lost 5 bases and J lost 1, with 11 bases in between. The CDR3 contains 14 residues. Germline CDR1 reads SEHNR; CDR2 reads FQNEAQ (reference sequence).

The V gene is TRBV9, the J gene TRBJ1-1; D may be TRBD1 (5 bases). CDR1 is SGDLS, CDR2 YYNGEE, per germline. This CDR3 is 15 amino acids long. The V end was cut by 0 bases, the J end by 5 bases, with 14 bases between. CDR3 DNA sequence: TGTGCCAGCAGCGTAGAGGGGTCCTATTCAACTGAAGCTTTCTTT. Residues: CASSVEGSYSTEAFF.

In this sample, this clone turned up once. This chain uses TRBV27 with TRBJ1-1; TRBD1 is a possible D gene (5 bases). CDR3 size: 12 residues. V was cut by 6 bases and J by 7 bases, with 12 bases left in between. Looked up from germline, CDR1 is MNHEY and CDR2 is SMNVEV (reference sequence). The CDR3 sequence: CASRNRYYEAFF. The CDR3 DNA sequence: TGTGCCAGCAGAAACAGGTACTATGAAGCTTTCTTT.

This chain connects TRBV7-2 to TRBJ1-3; D ambiguous. CDR1 is SGHTA, CDR2 FQGNSA, per germline. V lost 3 bases and J 9 bases, leaving 9 bases between the germline ends. The CDR3 length is 12 residues. CDR3 region: CASSFTGATIYF. Here the CDR3 DNA reads TGTGCCAGCAGCTTTACGGGTGCCACCATATATTTT.

In this sample, this clone turned up a few times. The gene calls are TRBV2 and TRBJ2-1; TRBD2 aligns across 8 bases. Trimming took 2 bases from V and 2 from J; bases not matched to a gene: 2. The CDR3 contains 15 residues. Germline V CDR1 and CDR2: SNHLY, FYNNEI. The CDR3 DNA reads as TGTGCCAGCAGTGAAAATAGCGGGGCCTACAATGAGCAGTTCTTC. It translates to CASSENSGAYNEQFF.

The V call is TRBV7-8, the J call TRBJ2-7; 10 bases line up with TRBD2. With V trimmed by 1 base and J by 5 bases, 5 bases remained unmatched. Germline-derived CDR1 and CDR2 are SGHVS and FQNEAQ. The CDR3 has 15 residues. The CDR3 DNA follows: TGTGCCAGCAGCTTAGACAGCGGGAGGGCGAACGAGCAGTACTTC. Protein sequence: CASSLDSGRANEQYF. Variable domain in full (rest from reference TRBV7-8 and TRBJ2-7): GAGVSQSPRYKVAKRGQDVALRCDPISGHVSLFWYQQALGQGPEFLTYFQNEAQLDKSGLPSDRFFAERPEGSVSTLKIQRTQQEDSAVYLCASSLDSGRANEQYFGPGTRLTVT.

V gene TRBV4-1 combines with J gene TRBJ1-4, with D possibly matching TRBD1 (6 bases). Trimming stripped 4 bases from V and 5 bases from J, with 14 bases between. CDR3 length equals 15 residues. The germline V gene has CDR1 MGHRA and CDR2 YSYEKL. The CDR3 DNA reads as TGCGCCAGCAGCCTCGATTGGACAGTGAATGAAAAACTGTTTTTT. Protein product: CASSLDWTVNEKLFF.

J is TRBJ1-5 and V is TRBV6-1; the match to TRBD1 covers 7 bases. The CDR3 is 12 amino acids. Per the germline V gene, CDR1 is MNHNS and CDR2 is SASEGT. Trimming removed 6 bases from V and 6 bases from J; junction bases left unmatched: 2. The CDR3 sequence is CASRPGGQPQHF. The CDR3 coding sequence is TGTGCCAGCAGACCAGGGGGTCAGCCCCAGCATTTT.

V usage is TRBV19 and J usage is TRBJ1-2; D is ambiguous. The germline V gene encodes CDR1 LNHDA and CDR2 SQIVND (reference sequence). The germline V and J ends were trimmed by 4 bases and 2 bases, with 5 bases remaining between them. This CDR3 is built from 12 residues. The CDR3 DNA reads as TGTGCCAGTAGTACTATGAACTATGGCTACACCTTC. Its protein is CASSTMNYGYTF.

The chain employs TRBV5-4 and TRBJ1-1; D remains unclear. Germline V CDR1 and CDR2: SGHNT, YYREEE (reference sequence). There are 12 residues in the CDR3. Between the trimmed V and J ends, which lost 5 bases and 0 bases, there was a span of 5 bases. The DNA for the CDR3 is TGTGCCAGCAGTTACATGAACACTGAAGCTTTCTTT. Its protein is CASSYMNTEAFF.